These 18 T cell receptor beta chains were all obtained from the same sample, sequenced in a study of blood T cell repertoires in COVID-19. Measured with immunoSEQ multiplex PCR; TCRdb has only the in-frame clones, and not every one. The data show around 74,000 clones, with roughly nine tenths seen just once and around 7.9% held by the top ten. Sequenced material: peripheral blood. Source of these receptors: a man under 40 with acute or convalescent COVID-19.

The V gene is TRBV5-6, the J gene TRBJ1-2; 10 nucleotides align to TRBD1. Germline V lookup: CDR1 SGHDT, CDR2 YYEEEE. With V trimmed by 7 bases and J by 8 bases, 8 bases remained unmatched. The CDR3 loop spans 13 amino acids. The CDR3 DNA is TGTGCCAGCGGAGACGGGACAGGGGTCGGCTACACCTTC. Protein product: CASGDGTGVGYTF.

This chain joins TRBV5-6 and TRBJ1-5; the D gene is possibly TRBD1 (5 bases). Trimming took 0 bases from V and 8 from J, leaving 9 bases between them. CDR1 is SGHDT and CDR2 is YYEEEE in the germline V gene. CDR3 length equals 13 residues. Here the CDR3 reads CASSLGQGKPQHF. The CDR3 DNA reads as TGTGCCAGCAGCTTGGGGCAGGGTAAGCCCCAGCATTTT. The entire variable domain, with the rest obtained from reference TRBV5-6 and TRBJ1-5, is as follows: DAGVTQSPTHLIKTRGQQVTLRCSPKSGHDTVSWYQQALGQGPQFIFQYYEEEERQRGNFPDRFSGHQFPNYSSELNVNALLLGDSALYLCASSLGQGKPQHFGDGTRLSIL.

This chain uses TRBV7-9 with TRBJ2-3; 12 nucleotides align to TRBD2. V shed 8 bases, J shed 3 bases, and the junction held 3 bases outside the gene matches. From germline, CDR1 is SEHNR and CDR2 FQNEAQ (reference sequence). The CDR3 sequence is 14 residues long. CDR3 in DNA: TGTGCCAGCGGAACTAGCGGGAGGACAGATACGCAGTATTTT. It translates to CASGTSGRTDTQYF.

The J gene is TRBJ2-3, the V gene TRBV5-1; TRBD1 aligns across 9 bases. V was clipped by 2 bases and J by 9 bases; unmatched bases: 4. This CDR3 is built from 13 residues. Germline V lookup: CDR1 SGHRS, CDR2 YFSETQ. The CDR3 DNA sequence: TGCGCCAGCAGCTTACAGGGGGCGCCCACGCAGTATTTT. Translated: CASSLQGAPTQYF.

This sequence joins TRBV29-1 and TRBJ2-7; D gene unclear. CDR1 is SQVTM, CDR2 ANQGSEA, per germline. Trimming pared 3 bases from V and 0 bases from J, leaving 9 bases between. This CDR3 is 13 amino acids long. The CDR3 DNA reads TGCAGCGTTGAGGCAGGTCCCTCCTACGAGCAGTACTTC. Its translation: CSVEAGPSYEQYF.

The rearrangement joins TRBV12-3 or TRBV12-4 to TRBJ1-5, with 7 bases matching TRBD1. The CDR3 sequence is 13 residues long. V trimming: 5 bases; J trimming: 4 bases; junction bases outside the gene matches: 2. The CDR3 region is CASSPDRNQPQHF. CDR3 nucleotide sequence: TGTGCCAGCAGTCCGGACAGGAATCAGCCCCAGCATTTT.

In this sample, this clone turned up once. This chain links TRBV30 with TRBJ2-5; no clear D. Germline V gene sequence: CDR1 GTSNPN, CDR2 SVGIG (reference sequence). This CDR3 has 13 amino acids. V shed 4 bases and J shed 4 bases, with 13 bases lying between them. The DNA for the CDR3 is TGTGCCTGGAACTTCGATAACAGAGAGACCCAGTACTTC. It encodes CAWNFDNRETQYF.

The rearrangement joins TRBV28 to TRBJ1-5, with 9 bases identical to TRBD1. Germline V CDR1 and CDR2: MDHEN, SYDVKM. Germline trimming cut 3 bases from V and 6 bases from J; bases unmatched to any gene: 6. This CDR3 is 15 amino acids long. CDR3 nucleotide sequence: TGTGCCAGCAGTTTTCGTGACAGGGGGTTTCAGCCCCAGCATTTT. Translating it yields CASSFRDRGFQPQHF.

The rearrangement uses TRBV2 and TRBJ1-1, with D unresolved. Germline CDR1 SNHLY, CDR2 FYNNEI. This CDR3 has 15 amino acids. V dropped 1 base and J dropped 3 bases, with 12 bases sitting between them. The CDR3 region is CASSEVTGEDTEAFF. DNA of the CDR3: TGTGCCAGCAGTGAAGTAACCGGGGAGGACACTGAAGCTTTCTTT. The entire variable domain, with the rest obtained from reference TRBV2 and TRBJ1-1, is as follows: EPEVTQTPSHQVTQMGQEVILRCVPISNHLYFYWYRQILGQKVEFLVSFYNNEISEKSEIFDDQFSVERPDGSNFTLKIRSTKLEDSAMYFCASSEVTGEDTEAFFGQGTRLTVV.

V is TRBV7-2 and J is TRBJ2-5, with 7 bases that match TRBD2. Germline V gene sequence: CDR1 SGHTA, CDR2 FQGNSA. There are 15 residues in the CDR3. The V and J ends lost 6 bases and 4 bases, in that order; junction bases with no gene match: 11. The CDR3 DNA reads as TGTGCCAGCAGACGCTACGGGACTACCCCAGAGACCCAGTACTTC. Residues: CASRRYGTTPETQYF. Using reference TRBV7-2 and TRBJ2-5 for the parts outside the CDR3, the full variable domain is GAGVSQSPSNKVTEKGKDVELRCDPISGHTALYWYRQSLGQGLEFLIYFQGNSAPDKSGLPSDRFSAERTGGSVSTLTIQRTQQEDSAVYLCASRRYGTTPETQYFGPGTRLLVL.

The V call is TRBV11-2, the J call TRBJ2-1; TRBD2 agrees at 7 bases. Trimming removed 1 base from V and 10 bases from J; junction bases left unmatched: 10. CDR1 and CDR2 (germline): SGHAT, FQNNGV. The length of the CDR3 is 15 residues. The CDR3 region has the DNA TGTGCCAGCAGCTTAGGATCTAGCGGATTCGGGGAGCAGTTCTTC. It is translated as CASSLGSSGFGEQFF.

This chain links TRBV14 with TRBJ2-5, with TRBD2 matching 7 bases. The V segment lost 1 base and the J segment 7 bases; nucleotides outside the gene matches: 6. Germline lookup yields CDR1 SGHDN and CDR2 FVKESK. The length of the CDR3 is 14 residues. The CDR3 DNA reads as TGTGCCAGCAGCCAAGCTGGCGGGAGAGGGACCCAGTACTTC. Translation gives CASSQAGGRGTQYF.

The DNA of the CDR3 is TGTGCCAGCAGCCCTATTCTAGCGGGAGATCTCAATGAGCAGTTCTTC. Translation: CASSPILAGDLNEQFF. This rearrangement joins TRBV7-8 to TRBJ2-1; 10 bases match TRBD2. The CDR3 consists of 16 residues. V lost 5 bases to trimming and J lost 6 bases; unmatched junction nucleotides: 10. The V gene's germline CDR1 is SGHVS and CDR2 FQNEAQ.

The chain uses TRBV2 and TRBJ1-5; tentatively, D is TRBD1 (6 bases). CDR1 is SNHLY, CDR2 FYNNEI, per germline. The length of the CDR3 is 14 residues. V was clipped by 8 bases and J by 0 bases, with 11 bases between them. CDR3 coding DNA: TGTGCCAGCGACAGGTCGCATAGCAATCAGCCCCAGCATTTT. Protein: CASDRSHSNQPQHF. Full variable domain (outside the CDR3, taken from reference TRBV2 and TRBJ1-5): EPEVTQTPSHQVTQMGQEVILRCVPISNHLYFYWYRQILGQKVEFLVSFYNNEISEKSEIFDDQFSVERPDGSNFTLKIRSTKLEDSAMYFCASDRSHSNQPQHFGDGTRLSIL.

This chain uses TRBV20-1 with TRBJ2-1; weak D call: TRBD2 (6 bases). Trimming removed 6 bases at V and 10 bases at J, with 13 bases between. The CDR3 has 11 amino acids. Germline-derived CDR1 and CDR2 are DFQATT and SNEGSKA (reference sequence). The CDR3 loop is CSARDQIEQFF. As DNA, the CDR3 is TGCAGTGCGCGGGACCAGATAGAGCAGTTCTTC.

This chain connects TRBV28 to TRBJ2-7; 7 bases agree with TRBD1. Trimming cost V 5 bases and J 3 bases; bases outside gene matches: 10. Germline CDR1 is MDHEN and CDR2 is SYDVKM. The CDR3 totals 15 residues. The CDR3 DNA reads as TGTGCCAGCAGTCCGTACCGGGACAGCTTCTACGAGCAGTACTTC. Translation: CASSPYRDSFYEQYF.

This clone has a handful of counts. The V call is TRBV5-1, the J call TRBJ1-4; D is possibly TRBD1 (6 bases). V lost 4 bases and J 8 bases, leaving 18 bases between the germline ends. CDR3 length equals 15 residues. Germline V lookup: CDR1 SGHRS, CDR2 YFSETQ. The CDR3 DNA sequence: TGCGCCAGCAGCCGGAGCGGACAGAGAGAGGAAAAACTGTTTTTT. It yields the protein CASSRSGQREEKLFF. Full variable domain (missing parts from reference TRBV5-1 and TRBJ1-4): KAGVTQTPRYLIKTRGQQVTLSCSPISGHRSVSWYQQTPGQGLQFLFEYFSETQRNKGNFPGRFSGRQFSNSRSEMNVSTLELGDSALYLCASSRSGQREEKLFFGSGTQLSVL.

The V and J genes are TRBV28 and TRBJ2-7; D perhaps matches TRBD2 (5 bases). The CDR3 has 11 residues. CDR1 and CDR2 from the germline V gene are MDHEN and SYDVKM. V was pared by 6 bases and J by 5 bases, with 8 bases between. For the CDR3, the DNA is TGTGCCAGCAGCTTGGGAGACGAGCAGTACTTC. Translating gives CASSLGDEQYF.